This paragraph reports one T cell receptor (beta chain). No antigen is known for it. Data came from immunoSEQ multiplex PCR; TCRdb stores just in-frame clones and leaves some out. In the table there are 86,000 or so clones, 88% of which are singletons. Germline V gene lookup returns CDR1 SEHNR and CDR2 FQNEAQ (reference sequence). The CDR3 covers 18 residues. The V gene end was trimmed by 1 base and the J gene end by 7 bases; junction bases not matched to a gene: 15. This sample is part of a study of T cell responses to AZD1222 COVID-19 vaccine. Study-wide findings and caveats: Repertoire sampling was restricted to post-peak T cell response timepoints. White British donors predominated, females outnumbered males, and clonal diversity was possibly underestimated. Seropositive AZD1222 recipients at baseline numbered only five or six.

This clonotype originated in an adult who received the AZD1222 COVID-19 vaccine. The sequencing here drew on peripheral blood, taken 28 days after the second AZD1222 dose. The chain is built from TRBV7-9 and TRBJ1-1; 10 nucleotides line up with TRBD1. CDR3 amino acids: CASSLGEYRDRGRVEAFF. The CDR3 coding sequence is TGTGCCAGCAGCTTAGGAGAGTATCGGGACAGGGGCCGCGTTGAAGCTTTCTTT.